Presented here are 25 T cell receptor beta chains from one specimen sequenced in a study of CD8 T cells in Susac syndrome. cDNA came from about 0.5 to 1 ug RNA primed by random hexamers. A single record per CDR3 protein comes from TCRdb applying MiXCR to the immunoSEQ multiplex PCR reads. The data hold about 150,000 distinct CDR3 sequences, with approximately 95% observed a single time. Sample: CD4+ T cells from PBMCs. The source is a human donor with Susac syndrome.

This clonotype came up once. V and J are TRBV18 and TRBJ1-6, with D uncertain. Germline CDR1 KGHSH, CDR2 LQKENI. Trimming shortened V by 6 bases and J by 6 bases, and 6 bases separated the two germline ends. The CDR3 sequence is 12 residues long. CDR3 nucleotide sequence: TGTGCCAGCTCTCCTAGTAATTCACCCCTCCACTTT. The encoded protein is CASSPSNSPLHF.

The chain has TRBV5-6 and TRBJ2-5; the D gene is possibly TRBD2 (5 bases). The CDR3 is 14 residues long. Trimming cost V 4 bases and J 2 bases, with 12 bases left between them. From germline, CDR1 is SGHDT and CDR2 YYEEEE. The CDR3 protein is CASSPFGGQETQYF. As DNA, the CDR3 is TGTGCCAGCAGCCCCTTTGGAGGTCAAGAGACCCAGTACTTC.

The chain links TRBV4-1 to TRBJ1-1; D perhaps matches TRBD1 (6 bases). Trimming removed 2 bases from V and 1 base from J, with 11 bases in between. CDR3 length: 15 amino acids. The germline V gene encodes CDR1 MGHRA and CDR2 YSYEKL. CDR3 DNA sequence: TGCGCCAGCAGCCAAATAACAGGGAAGAACACTGAAGCTTTCTTT. Residues: CASSQITGKNTEAFF.

This chain connects TRBV3-1 to TRBJ2-5; maybe TRBD2 (7 bases). CDR1 and CDR2 (germline): LGHDT, YNNKEL (reference sequence). The CDR3 has 14 amino acids. V was shortened by 1 base and J by 7 bases, with 13 bases between the two germline ends. The CDR3, as DNA: TGTGCCAGCAGCCAAGGGGGAGGGGGAGGGACCCAGTACTTC. Encoded protein: CASSQGGGGGTQYF.

This chain links TRBV6-6 with TRBJ2-7; 9 bases match TRBD1. The V gene end was trimmed by 4 bases and the J gene end by 7 bases; junction bases not matched to a gene: 8. The CDR3 has 14 amino acids. Germline V lookup: CDR1 MNHNY, CDR2 SVGAGI (reference sequence). The CDR3 DNA sequence: TGTGCCAGCAGTTCTCGGACAGGGGTAGGGGAGCAGTACTTC. Translated, it gives CASSSRTGVGEQYF.

This chain links TRBV24-1 with TRBJ2-3, with 7 bases identical to TRBD1. From germline, CDR1 is KGHDR and CDR2 SFDVKD. CDR3 length equals 13 residues. With 3 bases clipped from V and 7 bases from J, the junction kept 3 bases outside the gene matches. The CDR3 here is CATSDGQANTQYF. DNA of the CDR3: TGTGCCACCAGTGATGGACAGGCAAATACGCAGTATTTT.

The CDR3 sequence: CATSRDLEGAKNIQYF. CDR3 coding DNA: TGTGCCACCAGCAGAGATCTCGAGGGAGCCAAAAACATTCAGTACTTC. This rearrangement joins TRBV15 to TRBJ2-4, with D perhaps TRBD2 (5 bases). V was trimmed by 0 bases and J by 0 bases, leaving 9 bases between them. Per germline, CDR1 LNHNV and CDR2 YYDKDF (reference sequence). This CDR3 region has 16 residues.

This CDR3 reads CASKPTGNYEQYF. The CDR3 region has the DNA TGTGCCAGCAAACCGACAGGGAATTACGAGCAGTACTTC. The chain joins TRBV27 to TRBJ2-7, with 7 bases lining up with TRBD1. Germline V CDR1 and CDR2: MNHEY, SMNVEV (reference sequence). Trimming cost V 7 bases and J 4 bases; bases outside gene matches: 7. The CDR3 runs 13 residues.

The V call is TRBV25-1, the J call TRBJ1-2; a possible D gene is TRBD1 (6 bases). Germline V gene data show CDR1 as MGHDK and CDR2 as SYGVNS. The length of the CDR3 is 15 residues. V was pared by 2 bases and J by 4 bases, with 14 bases between. The CDR3 here is CASSEPLGRGYGYTF. The CDR3 bases are TGTGCCAGCAGTGAACCCCTGGGCAGGGGCTATGGCTACACCTTC.

The CDR3, as DNA: TGCAGCTCCTGGGCCCCTGGGAATGAGCAGTTCTTC. It yields the protein CSSWAPGNEQFF. This sequence joins TRBV29-1 and TRBJ2-1; D unresolved. The V gene lost 8 bases and the J gene lost 7 bases, with 15 bases spanning the gap. The CDR3 has 12 amino acids. Germline V gene sequence: CDR1 SQVTM, CDR2 ANQGSEA.

The CDR3 DNA reads TGTGCCAGCAGCTCCCGTCTAACAGGGAGCTCCTATAATTCACCCCTCCACTTT. This encodes CASSSRLTGSSYNSPLHF. The rearrangement joins TRBV7-8 to TRBJ1-6; TRBD1 might be the D (6 bases). CDR1 is SGHVS, CDR2 FQNEAQ, per germline. V dropped 4 bases and J dropped 0 bases, with 16 bases sitting between them. This CDR3 comprises 18 residues.

This clonotype showed up just a few times. The CDR3 DNA is TGTGCCAGCAGCCAAATCGAGACCCAGTACTTC. Protein product: CASSQIETQYF. The rearrangement links TRBV3-1 to TRBJ2-5, with D unresolved. There are 11 residues in the CDR3. V was pared by 2 bases and J by 5 bases, with 3 bases between. Germline lookup yields CDR1 LGHDT and CDR2 YNNKEL (reference sequence).

The CDR3 nucleotides read TGCAGTGCCCGCTCAGGGTACGAGCAGTACTTC. Its protein product is CSARSGYEQYF. The V and J genes are TRBV20-1 and TRBJ2-7; weak D call: TRBD1 (5 bases). V lost 6 bases, J lost 4 bases, and 10 bases lay in between. CDR1 is DFQATT, CDR2 SNEGSKA, per germline (reference sequence). This CDR3 contains 11 residues.

The genes are TRBV24-1 and TRBJ1-2; 7 bases are shared with TRBD1. CDR1 is KGHDR, CDR2 SFDVKD, per germline. Germline trimming cut 5 bases from V and 5 bases from J; bases unmatched to any gene: 7. This CDR3 region has 14 residues. DNA for the CDR3: TGTGCCACCAGTGGCGGGGACAGAGATTATGGCTACACCTTC. Its translation: CATSGGDRDYGYTF.

J is TRBJ2-2 and V is TRBV19; the D is unclear. CDR1 LNHDA and CDR2 SQIVND come from the germline V gene (reference sequence). Trimming removed 3 bases from V and 9 bases from J, with 23 bases in between. The length of the CDR3 is 17 residues. The CDR3 coding sequence is TGTGCCAGTAGTATCCGCCCTTCCAACCGGGCCGGCAGGGAGCTGTTTTTT. Protein sequence: CASSIRPSNRAGRELFF.

The gene calls are TRBV7-2 and TRBJ2-5; the match to TRBD2 covers 12 bases. The V segment lost 4 bases and the J segment 4 bases; nucleotides outside the gene matches: 7. Germline CDR1 is SGHTA and CDR2 is FQGNSA. The CDR3 consists of 16 residues. Here the CDR3 DNA reads TGTGCCAGCAGCTCACCTCGGACTAGCGGGGTAGAGACCCAGTACTTC. Translated, it gives CASSSPRTSGVETQYF.

The chain uses TRBV29-1 and TRBJ2-7; 9 nucleotides match TRBD2. CDR3 size: 14 residues. Germline CDR1 SQVTM, CDR2 ANQGSEA. J gave up 0 bases and V 4 bases, and 4 bases lay outside the gene matches. The CDR3 loop is CSVVAGVGSYEQYF. The CDR3 bases are TGCAGCGTTGTAGCGGGGGTGGGCTCCTACGAGCAGTACTTC.

The V gene is TRBV15, the J gene TRBJ2-3, with TRBD2 identical over 7 bases. The V gene end was trimmed by 3 bases and the J gene end by 4 bases; junction bases not matched to a gene: 4. Germline lookup yields CDR1 LNHNV and CDR2 YYDKDF (reference sequence). CDR3 length: 14 residues. The CDR3 nucleotides read TGTGCCACCAGCAGTCGACTAGCCTCAGATACGCAGTATTTT. Translation: CATSSRLASDTQYF.

This chain connects TRBV29-1 to TRBJ2-2; possibly TRBD2 for D (5 bases). The CDR3 is made up of 13 amino acids. V was pared by 7 bases and J by 6 bases, with 15 bases between. The germline gives CDR1 SQVTM, CDR2 ANQGSEA. CDR3 sequence: CSAGSSYPGELFF. The CDR3 coding sequence is TGCAGCGCTGGGTCTAGCTACCCCGGGGAGCTGTTTTTT.

The J gene is TRBJ1-1, the V gene TRBV29-1; 8 positions agree with TRBD1. J lost 3 bases, V lost 6 bases, and 9 bases had no gene match. In germline, CDR1 is SQVTM, CDR2 ANQGSEA. This CDR3 has 14 residues. The CDR3, as DNA: TGCAGCGTGGCAGGGGGCGCGAGTTACACTGAAGCTTTCTTT. The encoded protein is CSVAGGASYTEAFF. The variable domain in full, with the rest retrieved from reference TRBV29-1 and TRBJ1-1, is SAVISQKPSRDICQRGTSLTIQCQVDSQVTMMFWYRQQPGQSLTLIATANQGSEATYESGFVIDKFPISRPNLTFSTLTVSNMSPEDSSIYLCSVAGGASYTEAFFGQGTRLTVV.

This clonotype appeared a single time. The rearrangement joins TRBV19 to TRBJ1-2, with a possible D match to TRBD1 (5 bases). V was trimmed by 10 bases and J by 1 base, leaving 10 bases between them. The CDR3 is 12 residues long. Per the germline V gene, CDR1 is LNHDA and CDR2 is SQIVND (reference sequence). The CDR3 loop is CAILRDNYGYTF. Written as DNA, the CDR3 is TGTGCCATCCTCAGGGATAACTATGGCTACACCTTC.

This clonotype came up once. The CDR3 is CASRTGGADYGYTF. DNA of the CDR3: TGTGCCAGTCGTACAGGGGGCGCTGACTATGGCTACACCTTC. V and J are TRBV25-1 and TRBJ1-2; TRBD1 agrees at 9 bases. Germline assignment: CDR1 MGHDK and CDR2 SYGVNS. The J segment lost 3 bases and the V segment lost 9 bases, leaving 8 bases of the junction unmatched. This CDR3 is 14 amino acids long.

The rearrangement links TRBV12-3 or TRBV12-4 to TRBJ1-6; D is unclear. This CDR3 spans 12 amino acids. V was trimmed by 3 bases and J by 5 bases, leaving 2 bases between them. CDR3 sequence (DNA): TGTGCCAGCAGTTTTCATAATTCACCCCTCCACTTT. Its translation: CASSFHNSPLHF.

The V and J genes are TRBV10-3 and TRBJ2-7, with TRBD1 as a possible D gene (6 bases). Germline V gene lookup returns CDR1 ENHRY and CDR2 SYGVKD. There are 15 residues in the CDR3. Trimming took 2 bases from V and 4 from J, leaving 15 bases between them. For the CDR3, the DNA is TGTGCCATCAGTGAGGGCAGGGGCGAAGGGTACGAGCAGTACTTC. This gives the protein CAISEGRGEGYEQYF.

The rearrangement joins TRBV24-1 to TRBJ2-1; D uncertain. CDR3 length: 13 residues. V lost 2 bases and J 2 bases, leaving 3 bases between the germline ends. Germline CDR1 KGHDR, CDR2 SFDVKD. The CDR3 spells CATSDSPYNEQFF. CDR3 coding DNA: TGTGCCACCAGTGATTCTCCCTACAATGAGCAGTTCTTC.